This TCR beta chain was identified during a study of cytomegalovirus exposure and HLA in healthy donors. Whole-study findings and limits: By a later analysis, the bulk of CMV-associated TCR beta chains appeared HLA-restricted. Generally TCR sequences proved uncommon, though certain public TCRs appeared in numerous donors.

The PCR employed 60 Vbeta primers together with 13 Jbeta primers. Source study methods: A follow-up analysis tallied about 88 million unique TCR beta chains, roughly 11 million shared. Sequencing was performed with immunoSEQ multiplex PCR; in TCRdb, only in-frame clones are kept and a portion is missing. V and J calls and clone size are those listed in that table; D and trimming were worked out from the DNA. The profile covers a few hundred thousand clones, with about nine tenths appearing a single time and approximately 1.5% taken by the ten largest. Losses at the gene ends were 5 bases for V and 0 bases for J; bases not matched to a gene: 7. The CDR3 loop spans 16 amino acids. Germline values: CDR1 MDHEN, CDR2 SYDVKM. With regard to this clone: The antigen remains unidentified.

The chain links TRBV28 to TRBJ1-3; 7 bases agree with TRBD1. The sequencing sample was made of PBMCs. The receptor comes from a girl aged 2 to 9 in good health and CMV-seronegative. CDR3 nucleotide sequence: TGTGCCAGCAGTAGACGGGACAGTCCCTCTGGAAACACCATATATTTT. It is translated as CASSRRDSPSGNTIYF.